The TCR beta chain described here comes from a study of blood T cells in healthy people across ages (dated by TCRdb to 2014 to 2015). Notes on the research overall: In model experiments, template switching captured roughly one uniquely barcoded TCR beta cDNA molecule for every two T cells. Using deep sequencing normalized with unique cDNA molecular identifiers, the study measured how TCR beta repertoire diversity changes with age. Donors were grouped into four age groups: young (average approximately 15 years), middle-aged (roughly 40), aged (about 60) and long-lived (approximately 82). For two donors (one aged 18 to 29 and one aged 80 or older), the study analyzed two additional independent replicas of 1 million unique cDNA reads from the same blood draw. Broad study findings and their caveats: As age increased, observed TCR beta diversity per million T cells dropped in a roughly linear way, and a significant reduction was already evident by age 40. Observed TCR beta diversity correlated strongly with the percentage of naive T cells measured by flow cytometry. Estimates of total diversity based on one million sequenced T cells were considered lower bounds and underestimates. Because donor CMV infection status was unknown, age-related changes in expanded clonotypes were potentially confounded. Compared with the aged group, the long-lived group had more naive CD4+ T cells, fewer expanded clones and increased TCR diversity, a pattern suggesting age selection. Since profiling was done on bulk unsorted PBMCs, naive and antigen-experienced compartments could not be conclusively compared.

As to this clonotype: Its antigen target is currently unknown. The junction shows a germline mismatch at one end, possibly a read error.

Library generation was performed with 5' RACE. Sequencing was carried out with an Illumina HiSeq 2500. The second PCR ran for about 6 to 12 cycles and used a J-beta primer mix along with a sample-barcoded 5' primer. A unique molecular identifier was introduced onto each TCR beta cDNA molecule by a template-switch 5' adaptor carrying 12 random nucleotides. At least 3 million CDR3-containing paired-end reads were obtained from each sample. The Mint cDNA synthesis kit, primed by a TRBC-specific oligonucleotide, was used to synthesize first-strand cDNA from all RNA. Following uracil-DNA glycosylase treatment, a first 18-cycle PCR with universal primers M1SS and BC2_uni_R was performed on all cDNA. The study's own analysis went as follows. For normalization, 1 million high-quality reads, each with a distinct molecular identifier, were randomly selected from each sample. Instead of being binned into consensus sequences, reads that shared molecular identifiers were thrown out. MiTCR, with a Q25 quality threshold and the strictest error-elimination algorithm, was used for CDR3 identification, clonotype clustering and error correction. A nonparametric unseen species model using Euler transformation provided a lower-bound estimate of total TCR beta diversity. TCRdb passed the public sequencing reads through fastp at Q25 and MiXCR, retaining productive beta sequences. Every entry covers one CDR3 protein and lists the most common genes and DNA from its rows. The V and J calls and clone size are TCRdb's, not the authors'. The sample profile shows more than 1,000,000 distinct CDR3 sequences; less than 25% of them were found once. 0.65% to 0.75% of the sample is in the top ten clones.

The roughly 37 donors, aged about 6 to 90 years, were systemically healthy Caucasian individuals from Russia. Approximately 9.3 milliliters of peripheral blood were collected from each donor into EDTA-treated Vacutainer tubes. Ficoll-Paque density-gradient centrifugation was used to isolate PBMCs, with at least 6.5 million per sample. Trizol reagent was used to extract total RNA from the PBMCs, yielding at least 6 micrograms per sample. The percentages of naive CD45RAhigh/CD27high T cells were determined by flow cytometry on a PBMC aliquot from every donor. These data were also reused for a study on T cells of mothers and their children. The second investigation adds: Nine systemically healthy Caucasian individuals, comprising three mothers and their six children, were included as donors. cDNA synthesis used all of the extracted RNA, with roughly 1.5 ug of RNA in each 15 ul reaction. In the second PCR, the M1S primer introduced both the sample barcodes and 2-4 random nucleotides. Each mother yielded over 10 million TCR beta CDR3 reads and each child 3 million to 3.5 million reads. In both related and unrelated pairs, thymic selection shapes the output of TCR recombination in a similar way, with inherited differences having only a minor effect. Normalized repertoire overlap in related mother-child pairs was always slightly higher than in unrelated mother-child pairs, but the difference was never significant. With a sensitivity of 90 to 100 clones per million clonotypes, no persistent microchimeric T cell clones were detected. In the study, deep NGS was used to compare the TCR beta repertoires of mothers and children, and features distinguishing related mother-child pairs from unrelated individuals were sought. The mean age was 40 +/- 4 years for the mothers and about 12 +/- 4 years for the children. Libraries were sequenced on Illumina HiSeq 2000 with 100+100 nt paired-end reads after adapter ligation with NEBNext reagents. To avoid cross-contamination, the mother libraries and the child libraries were prepared a month apart and sequenced in separate runs. Each donor had between roughly 500,000 and 2,100,000 distinct TCR beta clonotypes identified. Naive TCR beta clonotypes were estimated from low-frequency clonotypes matched to each donor's FACS-determined naive share, without sorting.

Material: blood. This clonotype was obtained from a girl aged 2 to 9 in good health.

The bases are TGTGCCAGCAGTGACTCCAGCAAGATTTCGGGGGGGCCCAATAAGCAGTTCTTC. It encodes CASSDSSKISGGPNKQFF. The chain links TRBV6-4 with TRBJ2-5, with 8 bases matching TRBD2. The end of the DNA fits TRBJ2-1 better, so the J call may be wrong. CDR1 and CDR2 are read off the germline V gene as MRHNA and SNTAGT. Counted from cysteine to phenylalanine, this CDR3 has 18 amino acids. The retained sequence is limited to the CDR3, 54 bases, with the frame set at the first base.